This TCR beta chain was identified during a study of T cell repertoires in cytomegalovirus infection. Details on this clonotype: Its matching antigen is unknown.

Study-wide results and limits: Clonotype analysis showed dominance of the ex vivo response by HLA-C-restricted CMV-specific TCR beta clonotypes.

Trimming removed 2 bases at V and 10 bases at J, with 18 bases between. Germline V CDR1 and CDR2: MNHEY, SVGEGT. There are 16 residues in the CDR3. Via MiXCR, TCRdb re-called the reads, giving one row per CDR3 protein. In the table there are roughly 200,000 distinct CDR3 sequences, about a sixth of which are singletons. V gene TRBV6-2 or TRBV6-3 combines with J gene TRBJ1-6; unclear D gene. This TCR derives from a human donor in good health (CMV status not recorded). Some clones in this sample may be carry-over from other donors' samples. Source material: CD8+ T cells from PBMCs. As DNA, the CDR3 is TGTGCCAGCAGTTACGATCCCCAGAGGGATCGATCACCCCTCCACTTT. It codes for CASSYDPQRDRSPLHF.